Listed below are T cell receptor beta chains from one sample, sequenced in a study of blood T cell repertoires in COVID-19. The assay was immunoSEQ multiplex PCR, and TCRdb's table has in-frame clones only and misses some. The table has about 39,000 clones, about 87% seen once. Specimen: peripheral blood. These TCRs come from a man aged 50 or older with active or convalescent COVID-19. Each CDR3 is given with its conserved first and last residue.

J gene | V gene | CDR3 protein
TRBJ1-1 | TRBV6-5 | CASSYSNGEAFF
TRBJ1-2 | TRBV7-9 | CASSYLDSEGDIYGYTF
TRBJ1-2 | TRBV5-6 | CASSLDRDWNTF
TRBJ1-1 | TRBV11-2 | CASSLEPGNTEAFF
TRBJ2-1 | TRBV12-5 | CASGSGTSSYNEQFF
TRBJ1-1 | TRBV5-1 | CASSLGQTNTEAFF
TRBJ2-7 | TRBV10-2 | CASSEPGTGAYEQYF
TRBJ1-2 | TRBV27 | CASSLTAGGYYGYTF
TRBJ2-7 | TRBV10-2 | CASRGTSGYEQYF
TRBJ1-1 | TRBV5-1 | CASSLLQSMNTEAFF
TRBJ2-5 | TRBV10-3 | CAISESEASGETQYF
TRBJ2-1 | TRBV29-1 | CSVDGQGSSYNEQFF
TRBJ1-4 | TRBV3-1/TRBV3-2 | CASSQEWGGVLNEKLFF
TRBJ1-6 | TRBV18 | CASSPDRGGRSPLHF
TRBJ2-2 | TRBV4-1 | CASSQPGLAGSGVRELFF
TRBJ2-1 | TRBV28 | CASTLGRGREQFF
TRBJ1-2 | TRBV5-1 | CASSFSTGRLYGYTF
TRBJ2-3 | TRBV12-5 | CASGVIPAGETDTQYF
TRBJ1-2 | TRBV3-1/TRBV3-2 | CAAGGLANYGYTF
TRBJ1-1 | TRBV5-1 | CASSSSGTGNAGNTEAFF
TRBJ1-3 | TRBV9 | CASSVGEGSSGNTIYF
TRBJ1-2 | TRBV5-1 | CASSSGSNYGYTF
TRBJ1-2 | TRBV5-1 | CASANPGADGYTF
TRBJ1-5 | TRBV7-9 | CASSSTVGPGYQPQHF
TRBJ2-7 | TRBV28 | CASSFGEIAGPTRGSYEQYF
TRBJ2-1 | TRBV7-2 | CASRPLSGSFYNEQFF
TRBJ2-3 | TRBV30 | CAWSAHRVYGGYGSSTDTQYF
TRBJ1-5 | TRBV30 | CAWSVPGQPQHF
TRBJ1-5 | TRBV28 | CASSLITASNQPQHF
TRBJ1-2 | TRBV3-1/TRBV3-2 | CASSQGQNGGYTF
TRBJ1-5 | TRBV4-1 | CASSHRQGDPNQPQHF
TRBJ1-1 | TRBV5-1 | CASSHPDTGSTEAFF
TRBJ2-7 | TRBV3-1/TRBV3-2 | CASSHRTRADEQYF
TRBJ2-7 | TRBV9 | CASSVAGTGGEQYF
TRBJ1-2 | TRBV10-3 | CAISPEGYYGYTF
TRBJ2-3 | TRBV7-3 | CASSFGGATDTQYF
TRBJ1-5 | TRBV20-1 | CSASPDKVSGQGYSNQPQHF
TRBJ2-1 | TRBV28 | CASSLYSRVGGEQFF
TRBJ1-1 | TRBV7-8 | CASSTGQGQNTEAFF
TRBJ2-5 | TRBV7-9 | CASSLDGGSRETQYF
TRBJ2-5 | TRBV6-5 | CASSQRPAAGAQYF
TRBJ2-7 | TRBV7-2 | CASSLYTSGGRGEQYF
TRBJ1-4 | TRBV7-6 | CASSPNGAEHEKLFF
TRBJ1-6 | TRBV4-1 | CASSQEVGPTSPLHF
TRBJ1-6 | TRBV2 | CASSDSYYNSPLHF
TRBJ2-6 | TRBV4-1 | CASSQDEQGSGANVLTF
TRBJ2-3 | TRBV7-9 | CASNGTSGPDTQYF
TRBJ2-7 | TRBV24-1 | CATIVSVPHEQYF
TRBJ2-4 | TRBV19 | CASSISRGIQYF
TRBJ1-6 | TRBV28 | CASRQGNNSPLHF
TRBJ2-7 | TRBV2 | CASKKQGDPNYEQYF
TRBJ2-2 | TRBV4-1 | CASSQDQNTGELFF
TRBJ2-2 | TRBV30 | CAWSRGELFF
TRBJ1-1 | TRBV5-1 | CASSYVSGGGVNTEAFF
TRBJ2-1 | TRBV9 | CASSEGTVTYNEQFF